Shown below are 15 T cell receptor beta chains from a single sample sequenced in a study of shared clonotypes between healthy human individuals. Assay: immunoSEQ multiplex PCR; the TCRdb copy retains only in-frame clones and omits some. The table lists about 710,000 clones, around 78% of them singletons. Input material: memory CD4+ T cells sorted from blood. The subset is: CD45RA-negative fraction. The receptors stem from a woman in her 30s in good health.

This clone was observed a handful of times. Other DNA sequences from this sample encode an identical CDR3 as well. The J gene is TRBJ2-5, the V gene TRBV19; 10 bases line up with TRBD2. V lost 4 bases to trimming and J lost 4 bases; unmatched junction nucleotides: 3. Germline CDR1 is LNHDA and CDR2 is SQIVND (reference sequence). This CDR3 is 14 amino acids long. The CDR3: CASSTLAGGETQYF. Written as DNA, the CDR3 is TGTGCCAGTAGTACTTTAGCGGGAGGAGAGACCCAGTACTTC. The complete variable domain, with remaining parts taken from reference TRBV19 and TRBJ2-5, reads DGGITQSPKYLFRKEGQNVTLSCEQNLNHDAMYWYRQDPGQGLRLIYYSQIVNDFQKGDIAEGYSVSREKKESFPLTVTSAQKNPTAFYLCASSTLAGGETQYFGPGTRLLVL.

The chain uses TRBV5-4 and TRBJ2-1; 7 nucleotides match TRBD1. J lost 7 bases, V lost 0 bases, and 1 base had no gene match. The CDR3 contains 13 residues. Germline V gives CDR1 SGHNT, CDR2 YYREEE (reference sequence). CDR3 nucleotide sequence: TGTGCCAGCAGCTTGGGGACAGGTAATGAGCAGTTCTTC. This sequence encodes CASSLGTGNEQFF.

This clone has just a few counts. The chain combines TRBV11-2 with TRBJ1-1; no reliable D call. The CDR3 consists of 13 residues. V was shortened by 0 bases and J by 2 bases, with 4 bases between the two germline ends. Germline V gene lookup returns CDR1 SGHAT and CDR2 FQNNGV. CDR3 region: CASSLEENTEAFF. Written as DNA, the CDR3 is TGTGCCAGCAGCTTAGAAGAAAACACTGAAGCTTTCTTT.

The chain is built from TRBV6-5 and TRBJ2-1; 11 nucleotides line up with TRBD2. In germline, CDR1 is MNHEY, CDR2 SVGAGI. This CDR3 contains 15 residues. V was pared by 4 bases and J by 6 bases, with 5 bases of the junction left unmatched. The CDR3 region has the DNA TGTGCCAGCAGTTTCACTAGCGGGAGCGGCAATGAGCAGTTCTTC. This sequence encodes CASSFTSGSGNEQFF.

This clone appeared a single time. The rearrangement uses TRBV28 and TRBJ2-7; D is unresolved. CDR1 MDHEN and CDR2 SYDVKM come from the germline V gene. V was cut by 7 bases and J by 1 base, with 14 bases left in between. CDR3 length: 14 residues. The CDR3 loop is CASMGNLPSYEQYF. As DNA, the CDR3 is TGTGCCAGCATGGGCAATCTCCCTTCCTACGAGCAGTACTTC. Complete variable domain (other parts from reference TRBV28 and TRBJ2-7): DVKVTQSSRYLVKRTGEKVFLECVQDMDHENMFWYRQDPGLGLRLIYFSYDVKMKEKGDIPEGYSVSREKKERFSLILESASTNQTSMYLCASMGNLPSYEQYFGPGTRLTVT.

The rearrangement links TRBV14 to TRBJ1-1; a weak D match, TRBD1 (5 bases). Between the trimmed V and J ends, which lost 0 bases and 7 bases, there was a span of 18 bases. From germline, CDR1 is SGHDN and CDR2 FVKESK. This CDR3 has 16 amino acids. CDR3 bases: TGTGCCAGCAGCCAAGATCTGGGGGTGGGCCTATTTGAAGCTTTCTTT. Protein sequence: CASSQDLGVGLFEAFF.

This clone was recorded a few times. The chain uses TRBV27 and TRBJ1-4; D possibly corresponds to TRBD1 (5 bases). CDR1 is MNHEY, CDR2 SMNVEV, per germline (reference sequence). V was shortened by 1 base and J by 8 bases, with 17 bases between the two germline ends. The CDR3 spans 16 residues. For the CDR3, the DNA is TGTGCCAGCAGTTTATTGTCAGGGCGAGAAGGAGAAAAACTGTTTTTT. It encodes CASSLLSGREGEKLFF.

The rearrangement uses TRBV9 and TRBJ2-1; 11 bases fit TRBD2. The ends lost 3 bases at V and 2 bases at J; junction bases unmatched: 4. CDR1 is SGDLS, CDR2 YYNGEE, per germline. The CDR3 has 16 amino acids. CDR3 sequence: CASSGGLADPYNEQFF. DNA for the CDR3: TGTGCCAGCAGCGGGGGACTAGCGGATCCCTACAATGAGCAGTTCTTC.

The chain carries TRBV4-1 and TRBJ2-1; 14 nucleotides match TRBD2. The CDR3 contains 16 residues. Germline CDR1 is MGHRA and CDR2 is YSYEKL. The trim removed 3 bases at V and 8 bases at J, leaving 6 bases unmatched. In nucleotides, the CDR3 is TGCGCCAGCAGCCAGGGGACTAGCGGGAGTCGGGATGAGCAGTTCTTC. It codes for CASSQGTSGSRDEQFF.

The chain recombines TRBV2 with TRBJ2-3; a weak D match, TRBD2 (6 bases). Germline CDR1 SNHLY, CDR2 FYNNEI. The CDR3 is 12 amino acids. V lost 1 base and J lost 10, with 9 bases in between. CDR3 sequence: CASSEETRAQYF. The CDR3 DNA sequence: TGTGCCAGCAGTGAAGAGACTAGAGCGCAGTATTTT.

The chain recombines TRBV6-6 with TRBJ1-5, with 7 bases lining up with TRBD1. This CDR3 contains 15 residues. Looked up from germline, CDR1 is MNHNY and CDR2 is SVGAGI (reference sequence). The V and J ends lost 0 bases and 4 bases, in that order; junction bases with no gene match: 3. CDR3 DNA sequence: TGTGCCAGCAGTTACTCGGGACAGAGAAATCAGCCCCAGCATTTT. Translation gives CASSYSGQRNQPQHF.

The table lists this clone with a few counts. The CDR3 reads CASSVDGHRGYEQFF. CDR3 nucleotides: TGTGCCAGCAGCGTAGACGGACACCGGGGGTATGAGCAGTTCTTC. The rearrangement uses TRBV9 and TRBJ2-1; TRBD2 is a possible D gene (6 bases). Trimming left V 0 bases short and J 8 bases short, with 15 bases between. The CDR3 runs to 15 residues. Germline CDR1 reads SGDLS; CDR2 reads YYNGEE.

This clone was picked up a small number of times. The chain employs TRBV16 and TRBJ1-5; no clear D. Between the trimmed V and J ends, which lost 1 base and 6 bases, there was a span of 13 bases. Germline CDR1 KGHSY, CDR2 FQNENV. The CDR3 totals 15 residues. CDR3 sequence: CASSQFNPPTQPQHF. DNA of the CDR3: TGTGCCAGCAGCCAATTTAACCCTCCAACTCAGCCCCAGCATTTT.

The chain joins TRBV5-6 to TRBJ1-2; TRBD1 matches at 7 bases. J was trimmed by 0 bases and V by 4 bases; bases with no gene match: 9. CDR1 is SGHDT and CDR2 is YYEEEE in the germline V gene. The CDR3 sequence is 16 residues long. CDR3 loop: CASSLRTGKANYGYTF. CDR3 nucleotides: TGTGCCAGCAGCCTCAGGACAGGAAAAGCTAACTATGGCTACACCTTC.

CDR3 amino acids: CASREVLADEQYF. The CDR3 DNA follows: TGTGCCAGCAGGGAGGTACTAGCTGACGAGCAGTACTTC. V gene TRBV2 combines with J gene TRBJ2-7, with D perhaps matching TRBD2 (6 bases). This CDR3 has 13 residues. Trimming took 6 bases from V and 5 from J, leaving 14 bases between them. The V gene's germline CDR1 is SNHLY and CDR2 FYNNEI.